Here is one T cell receptor (beta chain) with its context. Antigen specificity is unknown. Use of 60 Vbeta and 13 Jbeta primers characterized the PCR. Profiling relied on immunoSEQ multiplex PCR, and the TCRdb table lists in-frame clones only, not all of them. The sample lists under 150,000 clones, around 80% seen once, with less than 9.5% in the top ten. The data were taken from a study of cytomegalovirus exposure and HLA in healthy donors. Study observations and caveats: Common viral pathogens seemed, in a later analysis, to connect with several of the most significant clusters. Later on, analysis showed that most CMV-associated TCR beta chains appeared to be HLA-restricted.

Per germline, CDR1 SGHNT and CDR2 YYREEE (reference sequence). There are 15 residues in the CDR3. V lost 0 bases, J lost 0 bases, and 0 bases stayed unmatched. The origin of this receptor is a woman aged 45-60 years in good health and CMV-seropositive. The V gene is TRBV5-4, the J gene TRBJ1-3, with TRBD1 identical over 7 bases. Material for sequencing was PBMCs. DNA of the CDR3: TGTGCCAGCAGCTTGGCAGGGGGCTCTGGAAACACCATATATTTT. Amino acid sequence: CASSLAGGSGNTIYF.